Given below is one TCR beta chain in context. Antigen unknown. With 11 bases clipped from V and 3 bases from J, the junction kept 7 bases outside the gene matches. The CDR3 extends over 14 amino acids. Germline loops: CDR1 KGHDR, CDR2 SFDVKD. TCR beta libraries were prepared from cDNA with unique molecular identifiers. TCRdb reprocessed the PCR reads via MiXCR and lists one record per CDR3 protein. This sample yields over 300,000 distinct CDR3 sequences, of which 30% to 45% are seen a single time; over 10% belongs to the top ten. The data were obtained in a study of post-analysis software for immune sequencing data. Across the whole study: Relapsing-remitting, secondary progressive and progressive-relapsing multiple sclerosis courses were included.

Regarding the study as a whole: Versus controls, multiple sclerosis patients showed significantly lower diversity (normalized Chao1). Relative to controls, patients had about five TRBV segments at higher frequency, with TRBV5-6, TRBV5-1 and TRBV20-1 among these. Strong same-batch co-clustering of samples appeared with F measure clustering.

The receptor comes from a girl aged 5 to 17 with multiple sclerosis. This chain joins TRBV24-1 and TRBJ2-1; TRBD2 matches at 9 bases. What was sequenced was blood. The CDR3: CAIQAGGYYNEQFF. The CDR3 DNA sequence: TGTGCCATTCAAGCGGGGGGCTACTACAATGAGCAGTTCTTC.